The following is a T cell receptor (beta chain) sequence with its context. The antigen is undetermined. This sample is part of a study of graft-versus-host responses after intestinal transplantation. For the study at large: Every recipient underwent anti-thymocyte globulin induction, then tacrolimus and steroids for around three years. Findings and caveats of the study: Elevated graft-versus-host to host-versus-graft clonal ratios in allografts were recorded for patients with graft-donor T cell macrochimerism. GvH clonotypes were identified within recipient marrow, with a subset emerging first in ileum or blood.

Trimming left V 4 bases short and J 4 bases short, with 7 bases between. The CDR3 loop spans 12 amino acids. Per germline, CDR1 SGHTA and CDR2 FQGNSA. Clones were read by immunoSEQ multiplex PCR, and TCRdb kept only the in-frame ones, dropping some. Among about 97,000 clones, 91% were seen once, and the ten largest hold over 0.15%. This chain joins TRBV7-2 and TRBJ1-1, with D unclear. Material: unstimulated CD4+ T cells sorted from spleen or lymph node cells, obtained before transplant. This TCR came from a human donor who was the organ donor for an intestinal transplant. CDR3 DNA sequence: TGTGCCAGCAGCTATTCGGTCACTGAAGCTTTCTTT. This sequence encodes CASSYSVTEAFF.